The present entry profiles one T cell receptor (beta chain) with its context. What it binds is not known. The sequence runs out 3 residues before the end of the CDR3; the remainder is reconstructed from the germline J gene. Recipients received nonmyeloablative bone marrow transplants from related graft donors, with transient mixed chimerism. CD4+CD25+CD127- Tregs, CD4+CD25- non-Tregs, CD4 and CD8 cells were sorted. Profiled with immunoSEQ multiplex PCR; TCRdb holds only in-frame clones, not every one. This sample's table reports some 15,000 clones. These data originate in a study of Tregs in tolerant kidney transplant recipients. The CDR3 consists of 15 residues. CDR1 and CDR2 from the germline V gene are SEHNR and FQNEAQ (reference sequence). Trimming stripped 5 bases from V and 2 bases from J, with 13 bases between. General study results and limits: The small number of patients limits these findings pending further validation. Activated donor B cell expansion appeared to reveal the most relevant donor-specific TCRbeta repertoire. Some patients' samples used different primers over time, so nucleotide sequences weren't comparable.

The chain uses TRBV7-9 and TRBJ1-5, with D hard to call. The sequence was obtained from a human patient who received a combined kidney and bone marrow transplant. Some T cells may arise from the graft donor. The sequencing here drew on CD4+ T cells from blood (PBMCs), taken 12 months after the transplant. The sequenced part of the CDR3 DNA is TGTGCCAGCAGCCCCGGGGATATCGGCAATCAGCCC. The encoded protein is CASSPGDIGNQP. From start to end, the CDR3 is CASSPGDIGNQPQHF.